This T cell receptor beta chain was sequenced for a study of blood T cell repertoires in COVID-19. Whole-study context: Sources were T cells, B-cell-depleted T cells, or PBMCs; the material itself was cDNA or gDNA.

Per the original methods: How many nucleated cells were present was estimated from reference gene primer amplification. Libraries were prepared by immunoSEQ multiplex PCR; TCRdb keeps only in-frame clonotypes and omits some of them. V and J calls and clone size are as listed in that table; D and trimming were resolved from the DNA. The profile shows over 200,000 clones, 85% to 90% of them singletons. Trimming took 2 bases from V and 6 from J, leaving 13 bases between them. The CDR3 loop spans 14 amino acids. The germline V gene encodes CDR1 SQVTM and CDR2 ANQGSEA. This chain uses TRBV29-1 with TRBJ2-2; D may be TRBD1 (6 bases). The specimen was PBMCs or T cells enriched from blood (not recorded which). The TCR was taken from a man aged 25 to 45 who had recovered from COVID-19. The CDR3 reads CSVEITGNSGELFF. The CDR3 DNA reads TGCAGCGTTGAAATAACAGGGAATTCCGGGGAGCTGTTTTTT.